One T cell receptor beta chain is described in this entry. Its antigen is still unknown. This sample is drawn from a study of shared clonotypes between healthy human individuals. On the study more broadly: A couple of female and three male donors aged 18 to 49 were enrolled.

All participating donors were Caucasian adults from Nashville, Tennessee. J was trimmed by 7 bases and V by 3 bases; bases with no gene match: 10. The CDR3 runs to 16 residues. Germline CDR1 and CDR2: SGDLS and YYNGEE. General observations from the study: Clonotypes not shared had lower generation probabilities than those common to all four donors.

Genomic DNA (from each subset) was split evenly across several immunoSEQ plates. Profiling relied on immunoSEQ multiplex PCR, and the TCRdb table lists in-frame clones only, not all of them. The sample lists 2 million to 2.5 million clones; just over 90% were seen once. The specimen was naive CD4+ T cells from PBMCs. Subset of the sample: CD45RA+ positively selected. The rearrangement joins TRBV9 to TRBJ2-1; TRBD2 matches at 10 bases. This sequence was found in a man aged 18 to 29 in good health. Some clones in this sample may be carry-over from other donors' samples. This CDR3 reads CASSGLLASGGNEQFF. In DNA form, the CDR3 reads TGTGCCAGCAGCGGCTTATTGGCTAGCGGGGGAAATGAGCAGTTCTTC.